A selection of T cell receptor beta chains follows, all from one sample in a study of CD8+CD57+ T cells in acquired aplastic anemia. TCRdb reprocessed the reads with MiXCR, giving one entry per CDR3 protein. The sample holds fewer than 250,000 distinct CDR3 sequences, roughly 53% seen once. The sequencing sample was made of sorted CD4+, CD8+, or CD8+CD57+ T cells (not recorded which) from PBMCs. The receptors originated from a human donor with aplastic anemia. The CDR3 runs from the conserved cysteine through the conserved F or W. The D gene is left open where the match is weak. A row's size may be missing; if present it is once, few, many or a size class.

v_call	cdr3_length	j_call	clone_size	d_call	cdr3_aa	cdr3_nt
TRBV13	12	TRBJ1-2	-	-	CASIPGAGGYTF	TGTGCCAGCATCCCTGGGGCGGGCGGCTACACCTTC
TRBV19	11	TRBJ1-5	-	-	CASKWRGTQHF	TGTGCCAGTAAGTGGCGAGGGACCCAGCATTTT
TRBV6-6	14	TRBJ2-7	once	-	CASSVAGDSYEQYF	TGTGCCAGCTCCGTCGCCGGGGACTCCTACGAGCAGTACTTC
TRBV2	16	TRBJ2-1	many	TRBD2	CASSRTSGGLNNEQFF	TGTGCCAGCAGTAGGACTAGCGGGGGGCTAAACAATGAGCAGTTCTTC
TRBV24-1	16	TRBJ1-5	-	-	CATSVATSGVSDTQHF	TGTGCCACCAGTGTCGCGACTAGCGGGGTGTCAGATACGCAGCATTTT
TRBV5-1	14	TRBJ2-7	many	-	CASSLGDTREEQYF	TGCGCCAGCAGCTTGGGGGACACTCGAGAGGAGCAGTACTTC
TRBV10-3	16	TRBJ2-2	-	-	CAISGGGRESTGELFF	TGTGCCATCAGTGGGGGGGGCAGGGAAAGCACCGGGGAGCTGTTTTTT
TRBV29-1	14	TRBJ2-7	-	-	CSVDGGGAAYEQYF	TGCAGCGTTGATGGTGGGGGGGCGGCCTACGAGCAGTACTTC
TRBV10-3	13	TRBJ1-5	-	-	CATRRDVGQPQHF	TGTGCCACCAGGCGGGACGTCGGTCAGCCCCAGCATTTT
TRBV20-1	13	TRBJ2-1	many	TRBD1	CSASGPGGNEQFF	TGCAGTGCTAGTGGGCCAGGGGGCAATGAGCAGTTCTTC
TRBV10-3	13	TRBJ2-7	-	-	CASSITDSYEQYF	TGTGCCAGCAGTATCACAGACTCCTACGAGCAGTACTTC
TRBV15	15	TRBJ1-6	-	-	CATSRDYAGNSPLHF	TGTGCCACCAGCAGAGATTACGCAGGGAATTCACCCCTCCACTTT
TRBV29-1	14	TRBJ2-3	many	TRBD2	CSVEGRGATDTQYF	TGCAGCGTTGAGGGGAGGGGAGCGACAGATACGCAGTATTTT
TRBV5-1	13	TRBJ2-7	-	-	CASSFTRGYEQYF	TGCGCCAGCAGCTTCACTAGGGGATACGAGCAGTACTTC
TRBV7-9	20	TRBJ2-2	many	TRBD1	CASSLLPRAGGYSNTGELFF	TGTGCCAGCAGCTTGTTACCTCGGGCAGGGGGCTACTCGAACACCGGGGAGCTGTTTTTT
TRBV7-9	13	TRBJ2-1	once	-	CASSMEGGRHQFF	TGTGCCAGTAGTATGGAGGGGGGGCGTCACCAGTTCTTC
TRBV5-1	15	TRBJ2-5	-	-	CASSLEVGAQETQYF	TGCGCCAGCAGCTTGGAGGTGGGGGCGCAAGAGACCCAGTACTTC
TRBV7-9	18	TRBJ2-5	-	TRBD1	CASRPPESGTGGGGTQYF	TGTGCCAGCAGACCCCCGGAATCCGGGACAGGGGGTGGAGGGACCCAGTACTTC
TRBV4-1	16	TRBJ1-3	few	TRBD1	CASSLSGTAPGNTIYF	TGCGCCAGCAGCCTATCCGGGACAGCCCCTGGAAACACCATATATTTT
TRBV24-1	13	TRBJ2-3	-	-	CATRATDRDTQYF	TGTGCCACCAGGGCGACAGACAGGGATACGCAGTATTTT
TRBV7-2	14	TRBJ2-5	-	-	CASSLERIGETQYF	TGTGCCAGCAGCTTAGAGAGGATAGGAGAGACCCAGTACTTC
TRBV7-9	12	TRBJ1-1	many	TRBD1	CASSLGGDRQFF	TGTGCCAGCAGCTTAGGTGGGGACAGGCAGTTCTTT
TRBV2	14	TRBJ1-1	many	-	CASSARTANTEAFF	TGTGCCAGCAGTGCCAGGACGGCGAACACTGAAGCTTTCTTT
TRBV9	16	TRBJ2-5	-	-	CASSVGLTGGQETQYF	TGTGCCAGCAGCGTCGGGCTTACCGGGGGCCAAGAGACCCAGTACTTC
TRBV19	15	TRBJ1-5	-	TRBD1	CASSWGQGLPQPQHF	TGTGCCAGTAGTTGGGGACAGGGACTTCCTCAGCCCCAGCATTTT
TRBV9	15	TRBJ2-5	-	TRBD1	CASSVDRGRGETQYF	TGTGCCAGCAGCGTAGACAGGGGGCGCGGGGAGACCCAGTACTTC
TRBV10-2	15	TRBJ2-7	-	TRBD1	CASRTDRASFYEQYF	TGCGCCAGCAGGACCGACAGGGCCTCGTTCTACGAGCAGTACTTC
TRBV7-3	14	TRBJ2-3	-	-	CASRLREVTDTQYF	TGTGCCAGCAGGTTACGGGAAGTCACAGATACGCAGTATTTT
TRBV7-9	14	TRBJ2-5	-	TRBD1	CASRYLTGSETQYF	TGTGCCAGCAGGTATCTGACAGGGTCGGAGACCCAGTACTTC
TRBV10-3	16	TRBJ1-4	many	TRBD1	CATAGTGGQVGEKLFF	TGTGCCACCGCCGGGACAGGGGGCCAAGTGGGCGAAAAACTGTTTTTT
TRBV20-1	14	TRBJ1-1	many	TRBD1	CSASRGPGNTEAFF	TGCAGTGCTAGTAGGGGGCCTGGGAACACTGAAGCTTTCTTT
TRBV6-1	15	TRBJ2-2	few	TRBD1	CASSATGGSAGELFF	TGTGCCAGCAGTGCGACAGGGGGGAGCGCCGGGGAGCTGTTTTTT